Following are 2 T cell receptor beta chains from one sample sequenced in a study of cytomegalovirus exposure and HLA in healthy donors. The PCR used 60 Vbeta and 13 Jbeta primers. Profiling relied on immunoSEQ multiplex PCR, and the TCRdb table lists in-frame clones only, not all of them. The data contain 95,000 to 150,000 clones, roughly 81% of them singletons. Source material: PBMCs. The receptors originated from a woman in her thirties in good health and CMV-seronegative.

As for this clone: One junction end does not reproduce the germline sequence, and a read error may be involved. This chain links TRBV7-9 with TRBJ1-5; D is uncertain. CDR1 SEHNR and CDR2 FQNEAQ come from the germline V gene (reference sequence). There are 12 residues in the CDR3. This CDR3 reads CSSSHSEGPQHF. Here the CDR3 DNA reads TGTTCCAGCAGCCACAGTGAGGGGCCCCAGCATTTT.

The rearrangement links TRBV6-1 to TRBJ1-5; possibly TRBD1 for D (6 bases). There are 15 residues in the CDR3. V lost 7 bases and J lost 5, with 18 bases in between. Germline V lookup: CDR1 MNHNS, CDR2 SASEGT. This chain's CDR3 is CASNWGQGQDQPQHF. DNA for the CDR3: TGTGCCAGCAACTGGGGGCAGGGTCAGGATCAGCCCCAGCATTTT.